This is a list of T cell receptor beta chains from one sample in a study of TIL therapy for anti-PD-1-resistant metastatic lung cancer. The method was immunoSEQ multiplex PCR; TCRdb's version includes in-frame clones alone and lacks a portion of them. The data contain 5,900 or so clones, approximately 66% of them singletons. This specimen consisted of tumor tissue, obtained at baseline. These receptors all stem from a person between 25 and 79 years old with non-small cell lung cancer. Each CDR3 is given with its conserved first and last residue. D genes are given only for firm matches. Size values are once, few and many counts, or a class for expanded clones, and some rows have none.

size	D	V	J	DNA	CDR3
large	NA	TRBV3-1/TRBV3-2	TRBJ2-2	TGTGCCAGCAGCCCGGCCCCGGAGAACGGGGAGCTGTTTTTT	CASSPAPENGELFF
NA	NA	TRBV10-3	TRBJ2-1	TGTGCCATCAGTGTCAAGGGAGAGCAGTTCTTC	CAISVKGEQFF
NA	TRBD1	TRBV20-1	TRBJ1-2	TGCAGTGCTAGTCGGACAGGGGATGGCTACACCTTC	CSASRTGDGYTF
NA	NA	TRBV9	TRBJ2-5	TGTGCCAGCAGCGTAAGGGACGCCCAGGGGACCCAGTACTTC	CASSVRDAQGTQYF
NA	NA	TRBV2	TRBJ1-2	TGTGCCAGCAGTGTAGATGGCTATGGCTACACCTTC	CASSVDGYGYTF
NA	NA	TRBV10-3	TRBJ1-2	TGTGCCATCAGTGAGTCCCGAACAGACACCTATGGCTACACCTTC	CAISESRTDTYGYTF
NA	TRBD1	TRBV5-1	TRBJ2-7	TGCGCCAGCAGCCGGGACAGTCTGGGGGCCGAGCAGTACTTC	CASSRDSLGAEQYF
NA	NA	TRBV24-1	TRBJ2-1	TGTGCCACCAGTGATTCATTGGACGGAAATGAGCAGTTCTTC	CATSDSLDGNEQFF
NA	NA	TRBV6-2/TRBV6-3	TRBJ2-1	TGTGCCAGCAGTCGCCCAAGTACCCGCGCCCTCAATGAGCAGTTCTTC	CASSRPSTRALNEQFF
few	NA	TRBV5-1	TRBJ2-5	TGCGCCAGCAGCCAGGGACCTGAAGAGACCCAGTACTTC	CASSQGPEETQYF
NA	NA	TRBV14	TRBJ2-3	TGTGCCAGCAGCCAACCTTCCCCAGGGTTAACAGATACGCAGTATTTT	CASSQPSPGLTDTQYF
NA	TRBD2	TRBV12-5	TRBJ2-1	TGTGCTAGTGGTTTGGTCCTCCCTAGCGGGGGGGCCCATGAGCAGTTCTTC	CASGLVLPSGGAHEQFF
once	NA	TRBV3-1/TRBV3-2	TRBJ1-6	TGTGCCAGCAGCAGATTGGTTCCCATTTCATACCATAATTCACCCCTCCACTTT	CASSRLVPISYHNSPLHF
NA	TRBD1	TRBV29-1	TRBJ1-1	TGCAGCGTGACTAGGGGACAGGGGTTCTCTGAAGCTTTCTTT	CSVTRGQGFSEAFF
NA	TRBD2	TRBV20-1	TRBJ2-5	TGCAGTGCTAGTCCCTCCCCAGCGGGGGGCCGGGCCCAGTACTTC	CSASPSPAGGRAQYF
NA	NA	TRBV5-1	TRBJ2-7	TGCGCCAGCAGCTTAGGTATTAGCACCGATCCATACGAGCAGTACTTC	CASSLGISTDPYEQYF
NA	NA	TRBV12-3/TRBV12-4	TRBJ1-1	TGTGCCAGCAGTATAACCGCGGGCACTGAAGCTTTCTTT	CASSITAGTEAFF
NA	NA	TRBV30	TRBJ2-7	TGTGCCTGGAGCGCGGCAGGGAGCTACGAGCAGTACTTC	CAWSAAGSYEQYF
NA	NA	TRBV7-9	TRBJ1-5	TGTGCCAGCAGCTTCGGCAATCAGCCCCAGCATTTT	CASSFGNQPQHF
NA	TRBD1	TRBV2	TRBJ2-3	TGTGCCAGCAGGGACAGGCGTTCAACTAGCACAGATACGCAGTATTTT	CASRDRRSTSTDTQYF
NA	TRBD1	TRBV5-6	TRBJ2-2	TGTGCCAGCAGCTTCGGGACAGGGAACACCGGGGAGCTGTTTTTT	CASSFGTGNTGELFF
few	NA	TRBV4-1	TRBJ2-7	TGCGCCAGCAGCCAACTCCAGGGTTCCGCCTACGAGCAGTACTTC	CASSQLQGSAYEQYF